The clone carrying this T cell receptor (beta chain) was counted between two and nine times. Its specificity is unknown. TCRdb used MiXCR to reprocess the 5' RACE reads, holding one entry per CDR3 protein. This sample has fewer than 200,000 distinct CDR3 sequences, with 10% to 15% found just once. This sample was included in a study of T-cell memory formation after mild COVID-19. Study-wide background: Across donors, TCR clusters were largely donor specific. The study's findings and limits: Clonal second-wave expansions that peaked on day 37 had unconfirmed SARS-CoV-2 specificity.

CDR3 length equals 15 residues. V gave up 2 bases and J gave up 4 bases; unmatched junction bases: 3. Germline V gives CDR1 SGHTA, CDR2 FQGNSA. The source of this sequence is a young man who had mild COVID-19 (a few samples of this study predate the infection). Cell type and time point are not known. V gene TRBV7-2 combines with J gene TRBJ2-5; 11 nucleotides align to TRBD2. The sequencing input was PBMCs or a T cell subset sorted from them (not recorded which). Here the CDR3 DNA reads TGTGCCAGCAGCTTATGGCTAGCGGGGGGAGAGACCCAGTACTTC. This encodes CASSLWLAGGETQYF.